This TCR beta chain appears in the sequencing data of a study of early T cells in non-severe SARS-CoV-2 infection. Overall study context: With bulk RNA from unsorted whole blood as input, sequencing yielded unpaired chains.

Germline V gene lookup returns CDR1 SEHNR and CDR2 FQNEAQ (reference sequence). This CDR3 contains 14 residues. The germline V and J ends were trimmed by 4 bases and 5 bases, with 14 bases remaining between them. Points from the study as a whole: Matching with VDJdb favored anti-spike CD8 responses (missing private and CD4 specificities).

Regarding this clonotype: The antigen is not known.

Individual cDNA molecules carried attached unique molecular identifiers. TCRdb passed the 5' RACE reads through MiXCR, listing each CDR3 protein once. The sample gives fewer than 70,000 distinct CDR3 sequences, 4.6% of which show up once; roughly 3.4% is in the top ten. The sequences come from whole blood, collected at baseline. The rearrangement joins TRBV7-9 to TRBJ1-1; D is ambiguous. The source is an adult who was a healthcare worker with PCR-confirmed SARS-CoV-2 infection or an uninfected control (not recorded which). The donor label of this sample is uncertain. CDR3 sequence reads: CASSSTRRVTEAFF. CDR3 coding DNA: TGTGCCAGCAGCTCAACGAGACGGGTGACTGAAGCTTTCTTT.